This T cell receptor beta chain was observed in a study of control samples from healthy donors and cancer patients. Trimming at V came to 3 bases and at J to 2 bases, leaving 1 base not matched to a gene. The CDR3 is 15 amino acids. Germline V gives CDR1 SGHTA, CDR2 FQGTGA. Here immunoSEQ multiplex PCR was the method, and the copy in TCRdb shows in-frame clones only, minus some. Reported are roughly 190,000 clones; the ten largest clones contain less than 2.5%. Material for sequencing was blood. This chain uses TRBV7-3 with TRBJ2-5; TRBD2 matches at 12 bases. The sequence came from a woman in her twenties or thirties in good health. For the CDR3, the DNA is TGTGCCAGCAGCTTGGGACTAGCGGGTCAAGAGACCCAGTACTTC. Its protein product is CASSLGLAGQETQYF.